This T cell receptor (beta chain) was found in a study of shared clonotypes between healthy human individuals. The assay ran at deep level. Every subset's genomic DNA went evenly onto several immunoSEQ plates. Only in-frame clones appear in the TCRdb table, and some are missing; sequencing was by immunoSEQ multiplex PCR. The sample yields about 2.4 million clones, around 90% seen once. Overall study findings and caveats: Sampling involved blood alone; tissue repertoires likely differ.

With regard to this clone: Its matching antigen is unknown. The same CDR3 can be traced to other DNA sequences in this sample.

V lost 2 bases and J lost 4, with 6 bases in between. The CDR3 covers 12 residues. CDR1 is SEHNR, CDR2 FQNEAQ, per germline (reference sequence). Sequencing used naive CD4+ T cells sorted from blood. As for subset: CD45RA+ positively selected. The receptor was isolated from a man between 18 and 29 years old in good health. The chain joins TRBV7-9 to TRBJ2-7; D is undetermined. The CDR3 bases are TGTGCCAGCAGCTTATCGATATACGAGCAGTACTTC. Translated: CASSLSIYEQYF. Based on the CDR3 plus reference TRBV7-9 and TRBJ2-7, the full variable domain is DTGVSQNPRHKITKRGQNVTFRCDPISEHNRLYWYRQTLGQGPEFLTYFQNEAQLEKSRLLSDRFSAERPKGSFSTLEIQRTEQGDSAMYLCASSLSIYEQYFGPGTRLTVT.